This is a list of T cell receptor beta chains from one sample in a study of blood T cell repertoires in COVID-19. TCRdb's table, derived via immunoSEQ multiplex PCR, lists solely in-frame clones and lacks some. Altogether around 170,000 clones are present, around 84% being singletons, with the ten largest covering roughly 8%. Sequencing input: PBMCs or T cells enriched from blood (not recorded which). The receptors derive from a woman between 50 and 59 years old who had recovered from COVID-19. CDR3s include the opening cysteine and the closing phenylalanine or tryptophan. The D gene is left open where the match is weak. The listing skips clone size in some rows; elsewhere it reads once, few, many or a size class.

J gene: TRBJ1-4
D gene: NA
clone size: once
V gene: TRBV7-9
CDR3 protein: CASSSTGGDEKLFF
CDR3 DNA: TGTGCCAGCAGCTCTACGGGGGGTGATGAAAAACTGTTTTTT

J gene: TRBJ1-2
D gene: TRBD1
clone size: NA
V gene: TRBV5-1
CDR3 protein: CASALGGQGSYTF
CDR3 DNA: TGCGCCAGCGCGCTTGGGGGACAGGGCAGTTACACCTTC

J gene: TRBJ2-2
D gene: NA
clone size: NA
V gene: TRBV6-5
CDR3 protein: CASSYHPQAYTGELFF
CDR3 DNA: TGTGCCAGCAGTTACCATCCCCAGGCTTACACCGGGGAGCTGTTTTTT

J gene: TRBJ1-3
D gene: NA
clone size: NA
V gene: TRBV27
CDR3 protein: CAINNRDTIYF
CDR3 DNA: TGTGCCATAAACAACAGGGACACCATATATTTT

J gene: TRBJ1-2
D gene: TRBD1
clone size: once
V gene: TRBV7-2
CDR3 protein: CASSSGGGQGYTF
CDR3 DNA: TGTGCCAGCAGCTCAGGGGGAGGCCAGGGCTACACCTTC

J gene: TRBJ1-2
D gene: NA
clone size: NA
V gene: TRBV11-3
CDR3 protein: CASSREPNYGYTF
CDR3 DNA: TGTGCCAGCAGCAGGGAGCCTAACTATGGCTACACCTTC

J gene: TRBJ1-1
D gene: TRBD1
clone size: once
V gene: TRBV6-5
CDR3 protein: CASSYRGTVEAFF
CDR3 DNA: TGTGCCAGCAGTTACAGAGGGACAGTTGAAGCTTTCTTT

J gene: TRBJ2-7
D gene: TRBD2
clone size: NA
V gene: TRBV25-1
CDR3 protein: CASRPSGSNYEQYF
CDR3 DNA: TGTGCCAGCAGACCTAGCGGGAGCAACTACGAGCAGTACTTC

J gene: TRBJ2-3
D gene: TRBD1
clone size: once
V gene: TRBV6-5
CDR3 protein: CASRWTGTSTDTQYF
CDR3 DNA: TGTGCCAGCAGATGGACAGGGACTAGCACAGATACGCAGTATTTT

J gene: TRBJ1-1
D gene: TRBD1
clone size: NA
V gene: TRBV6-5
CDR3 protein: CASTRQGGTEAFF
CDR3 DNA: TGTGCCAGCACCAGACAGGGTGGGACTGAAGCTTTCTTT

J gene: TRBJ2-3
D gene: TRBD2
clone size: NA
V gene: TRBV28
CDR3 protein: CASQTPVAGSTDTQYF
CDR3 DNA: TGTGCCAGCCAAACCCCGGTAGCGGGGAGCACAGATACGCAGTATTTT

J gene: TRBJ1-6
D gene: NA
clone size: NA
V gene: TRBV6-5
CDR3 protein: CASSYSPTNRNSPLHF
CDR3 DNA: TGTGCCAGCAGTTACTCGCCAACCAACAGGAATTCACCCCTCCACTTT

J gene: TRBJ1-6
D gene: NA
clone size: NA
V gene: TRBV7-9
CDR3 protein: CASSYGWDSPLHF
CDR3 DNA: TGTGCCAGCAGCTACGGGTGGGATTCACCCCTCCACTTT

J gene: TRBJ2-7
D gene: NA
clone size: NA
V gene: TRBV5-1
CDR3 protein: CASGPDEGASYEQYF
CDR3 DNA: TGCGCCAGCGGGCCGGATGAGGGCGCCTCCTACGAGCAGTACTTC

J gene: TRBJ1-4
D gene: NA
clone size: NA
V gene: TRBV4-3
CDR3 protein: CASSQDHFATNEKLFF
CDR3 DNA: TGCGCCAGCAGCCAAGATCATTTTGCAACTAATGAAAAACTGTTTTTT

J gene: TRBJ2-2
D gene: NA
clone size: NA
V gene: TRBV11-2
CDR3 protein: CASSLGPGTGELFF
CDR3 DNA: TGTGCCAGCAGCCTGGGCCCGGGGACCGGGGAGCTGTTTTTT

J gene: TRBJ1-6
D gene: NA
clone size: NA
V gene: TRBV12-3/TRBV12-4
CDR3 protein: CASSLVQGILHF
CDR3 DNA: TGTGCCAGCAGTTTAGTACAGGGTATCCTCCACTTT

J gene: TRBJ1-1
D gene: NA
clone size: NA
V gene: TRBV5-1
CDR3 protein: CASSYSGLTNTEAFF
CDR3 DNA: TGCGCCAGCAGCTACTCGGGACTTACGAACACTGAAGCTTTCTTT

J gene: TRBJ2-1
D gene: NA
clone size: few
V gene: TRBV19
CDR3 protein: CASSRGRTVNEQFF
CDR3 DNA: TGTGCCAGTAGTAGGGGGCGGACAGTTAATGAGCAGTTCTTC

J gene: TRBJ1-5
D gene: NA
clone size: NA
V gene: TRBV24-1
CDR3 protein: CATSDSSPSNQPQHF
CDR3 DNA: TGTGCCACCAGTGATTCCTCCCCTAGCAATCAGCCCCAGCATTTT

J gene: TRBJ2-1
D gene: NA
clone size: NA
V gene: TRBV7-3
CDR3 protein: CASSLAGAGYNEQFF
CDR3 DNA: TGTGCCAGCAGCTTAGCGGGGGCAGGCTACAATGAGCAGTTCTTC

J gene: TRBJ2-1
D gene: NA
clone size: NA
V gene: TRBV5-5
CDR3 protein: CASSLGGEFYNEQFF
CDR3 DNA: TGTGCCAGCAGCTTGGGCGGTGAATTCTACAATGAGCAGTTCTTC

J gene: TRBJ1-1
D gene: NA
clone size: once
V gene: TRBV10-1
CDR3 protein: CAITGQEGDTEAFF
CDR3 DNA: TGCGCCATCACAGGGCAAGAGGGGGACACTGAAGCTTTCTTT

J gene: TRBJ2-2
D gene: NA
clone size: few
V gene: TRBV7-8
CDR3 protein: CASSLAIPSGSAGELFF
CDR3 DNA: TGTGCCAGCAGCTTAGCCATCCCATCAGGGTCGGCCGGGGAGCTGTTTTTT

J gene: TRBJ1-5
D gene: NA
clone size: once
V gene: TRBV19
CDR3 protein: CASSIFPGFDQPQHF
CDR3 DNA: TGTGCCAGTAGTATATTCCCCGGGTTCGATCAGCCCCAGCATTTT

J gene: TRBJ1-2
D gene: NA
clone size: NA
V gene: TRBV29-1
CDR3 protein: CSVESGTGRGYTF
CDR3 DNA: TGCAGCGTTGAATCGGGGACTGGTCGGGGCTACACCTTC

J gene: TRBJ2-1
D gene: NA
clone size: NA
V gene: TRBV6-5
CDR3 protein: CASSDSGSSYNEQFF
CDR3 DNA: TGTGCCAGCAGTGACTCTGGCAGCTCCTACAATGAGCAGTTCTTC

J gene: TRBJ1-3
D gene: NA
clone size: NA
V gene: TRBV6-5
CDR3 protein: CASCEYSGNTIYF
CDR3 DNA: TGTGCCAGCTGCGAATACTCTGGAAACACCATATATTTT

J gene: TRBJ1-4
D gene: NA
clone size: NA
V gene: TRBV9
CDR3 protein: CASSVGRDGGKLFF
CDR3 DNA: TGTGCCAGCAGCGTAGGTAGGGACGGGGGAAAACTGTTTTTT

J gene: TRBJ2-3
D gene: TRBD1
clone size: NA
V gene: TRBV9
CDR3 protein: CASSVALPGQGLRDTQYF
CDR3 DNA: TGTGCCAGCAGCGTAGCCCTCCCGGGACAGGGCCTGAGAGATACGCAGTATTTT

J gene: TRBJ2-1
D gene: TRBD1
clone size: NA
V gene: TRBV7-9
CDR3 protein: CASSLEWTGGNEQFF
CDR3 DNA: TGTGCCAGCAGCTTAGAATGGACAGGGGGGAATGAGCAGTTCTTC

J gene: TRBJ1-5
D gene: NA
clone size: once
V gene: TRBV28
CDR3 protein: CASSSGGVAQPQHF
CDR3 DNA: TGTGCCAGCAGTTCAGGAGGAGTCGCTCAGCCCCAGCATTTT

J gene: TRBJ2-7
D gene: TRBD2
clone size: NA
V gene: TRBV25-1
CDR3 protein: CASSEYAGGTYEQYF
CDR3 DNA: TGTGCCAGCAGTGAATATGCGGGGGGAACCTACGAGCAGTACTTC

J gene: TRBJ1-3
D gene: TRBD1
clone size: NA
V gene: TRBV23-1
CDR3 protein: CASSQTGQGRRNTIYF
CDR3 DNA: TGCGCCAGCAGTCAAACGGGACAGGGACGGAGGAACACCATATATTTT

J gene: TRBJ2-7
D gene: NA
clone size: NA
V gene: TRBV11-2
CDR3 protein: CASSDRLSYEQYF
CDR3 DNA: TGTGCCAGCAGCGACAGGCTATCCTACGAGCAGTACTTC

J gene: TRBJ1-2
D gene: NA
clone size: NA
V gene: TRBV4-1
CDR3 protein: CASSNVANYGYTF
CDR3 DNA: TGCGCCAGCAGCAATGTGGCCAACTATGGCTACACCTTC

J gene: TRBJ1-1
D gene: NA
clone size: few
V gene: TRBV28
CDR3 protein: CASRLRQPTEAFF
CDR3 DNA: TGTGCCAGCAGGCTAAGACAGCCCACTGAAGCTTTCTTT

J gene: TRBJ1-6
D gene: NA
clone size: once
V gene: TRBV19
CDR3 protein: CASSIWQGYNSPLHF
CDR3 DNA: TGTGCCAGTAGTATTTGGCAGGGCTATAATTCACCCCTCCACTTT

J gene: TRBJ1-1
D gene: NA
clone size: NA
V gene: TRBV12-3/TRBV12-4
CDR3 protein: CASSLEGLAGFF
CDR3 DNA: TGTGCCAGCAGTTTAGAGGGACTCGCCGGGTTCTTT

J gene: TRBJ1-1
D gene: TRBD1
clone size: few
V gene: TRBV19
CDR3 protein: CATRQGTTEAFF
CDR3 DNA: TGTGCCACCAGACAGGGTACTACTGAAGCTTTCTTT

J gene: TRBJ1-2
D gene: TRBD1
clone size: NA
V gene: TRBV19
CDR3 protein: CASSILDRGEGYTF
CDR3 DNA: TGTGCCAGTAGTATACTCGACAGGGGTGAAGGCTACACCTTC

J gene: TRBJ2-7
D gene: TRBD1
clone size: NA
V gene: TRBV19
CDR3 protein: CASNQEQGFNEQYF
CDR3 DNA: TGTGCCAGTAACCAAGAACAGGGGTTCAACGAGCAGTACTTC